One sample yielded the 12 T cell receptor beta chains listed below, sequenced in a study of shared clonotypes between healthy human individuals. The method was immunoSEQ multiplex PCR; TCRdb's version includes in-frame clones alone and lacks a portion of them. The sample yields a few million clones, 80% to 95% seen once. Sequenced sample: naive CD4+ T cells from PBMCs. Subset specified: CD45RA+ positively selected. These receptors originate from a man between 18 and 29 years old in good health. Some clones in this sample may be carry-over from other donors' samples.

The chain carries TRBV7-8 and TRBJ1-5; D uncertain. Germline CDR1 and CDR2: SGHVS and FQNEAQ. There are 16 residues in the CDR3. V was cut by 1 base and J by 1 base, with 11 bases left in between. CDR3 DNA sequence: TGTGCCAGCAGCTTAGAACAGTTTTGGAGCAATCAGCCCCAGCATTTT. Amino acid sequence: CASSLEQFWSNQPQHF.

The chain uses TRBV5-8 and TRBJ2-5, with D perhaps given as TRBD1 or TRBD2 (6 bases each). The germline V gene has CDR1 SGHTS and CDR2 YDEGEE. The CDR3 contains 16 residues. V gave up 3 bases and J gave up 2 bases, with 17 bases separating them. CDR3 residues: CASSSDSGAEQETQYF. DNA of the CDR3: TGTGCCAGCAGCTCGGATTCGGGGGCGGAGCAAGAGACCCAGTACTTC.

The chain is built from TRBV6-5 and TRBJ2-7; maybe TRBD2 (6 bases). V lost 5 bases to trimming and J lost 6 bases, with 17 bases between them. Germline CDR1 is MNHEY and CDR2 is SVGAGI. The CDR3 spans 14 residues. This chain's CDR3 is CASSPRGPEGEQYF. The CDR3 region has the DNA TGTGCCAGCAGTCCCCGGGGACCGGAGGGCGAGCAGTACTTC.

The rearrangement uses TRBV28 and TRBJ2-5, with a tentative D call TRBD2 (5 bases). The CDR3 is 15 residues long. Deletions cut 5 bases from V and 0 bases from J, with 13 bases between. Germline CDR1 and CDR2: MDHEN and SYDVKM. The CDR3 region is CASSPPSGNQETQYF. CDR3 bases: TGTGCCAGCAGTCCCCCCTCGGGGAACCAAGAGACCCAGTACTTC. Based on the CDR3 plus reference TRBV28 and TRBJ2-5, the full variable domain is DVKVTQSSRYLVKRTGEKVFLECVQDMDHENMFWYRQDPGLGLRLIYFSYDVKMKEKGDIPEGYSVSREKKERFSLILESASTNQTSMYLCASSPPSGNQETQYFGPGTRLLVL.

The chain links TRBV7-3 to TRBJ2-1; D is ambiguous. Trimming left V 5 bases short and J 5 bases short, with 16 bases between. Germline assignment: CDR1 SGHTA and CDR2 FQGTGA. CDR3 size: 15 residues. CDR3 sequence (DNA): TGTGCCAGCAGCCGGACCATTAAACCTGACAATGAGCAGTTCTTC. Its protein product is CASSRTIKPDNEQFF. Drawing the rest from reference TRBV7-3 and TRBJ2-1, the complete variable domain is GAGVSQTPSNKVTEKGKYVELRCDPISGHTALYWYRQSLGQGPEFLIYFQGTGAADDSGLPNDRFFAVRPEGSVSTLKIQRTERGDSAVYLCASSRTIKPDNEQFFGPGTRLTVL.

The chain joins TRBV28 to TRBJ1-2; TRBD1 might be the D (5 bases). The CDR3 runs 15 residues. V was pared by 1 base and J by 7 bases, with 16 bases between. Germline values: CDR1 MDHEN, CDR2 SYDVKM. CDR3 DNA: TGTGCCAGCAGTTTATCCCCCGACAGCTGGATTGGCTACACCTTC. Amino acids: CASSLSPDSWIGYTF.

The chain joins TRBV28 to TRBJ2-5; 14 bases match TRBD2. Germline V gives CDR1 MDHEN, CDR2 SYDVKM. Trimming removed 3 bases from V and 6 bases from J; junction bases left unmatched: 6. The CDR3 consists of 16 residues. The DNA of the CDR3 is TGTGCCAGCAGTTTGAGGACTAGCGGGAGGTCGCAGACCCAGTACTTC. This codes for CASSLRTSGRSQTQYF.

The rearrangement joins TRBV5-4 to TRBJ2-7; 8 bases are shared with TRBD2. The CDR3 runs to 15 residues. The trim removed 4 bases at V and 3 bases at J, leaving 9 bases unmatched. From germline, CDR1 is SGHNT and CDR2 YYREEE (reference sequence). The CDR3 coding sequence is TGTGCCAGCAGCCCCCGTGGGGGGACTAGCTACGAGCAGTACTTC. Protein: CASSPRGGTSYEQYF.

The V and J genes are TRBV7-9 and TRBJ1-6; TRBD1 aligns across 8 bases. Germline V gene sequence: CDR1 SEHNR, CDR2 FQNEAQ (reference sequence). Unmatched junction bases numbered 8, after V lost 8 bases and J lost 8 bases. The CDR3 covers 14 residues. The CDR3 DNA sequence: TGTGCCAGCCCCGGGGACAGGCTGGATTCACCCCTCCACTTT. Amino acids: CASPGDRLDSPLHF.

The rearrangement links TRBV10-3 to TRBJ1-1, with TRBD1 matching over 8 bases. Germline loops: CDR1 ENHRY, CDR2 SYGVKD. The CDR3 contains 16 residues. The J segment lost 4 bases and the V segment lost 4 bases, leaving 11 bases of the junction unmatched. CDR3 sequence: CAISVSPGGWGTEAFF. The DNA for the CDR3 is TGTGCCATCAGTGTTTCCCCAGGGGGCTGGGGCACTGAAGCTTTCTTT.

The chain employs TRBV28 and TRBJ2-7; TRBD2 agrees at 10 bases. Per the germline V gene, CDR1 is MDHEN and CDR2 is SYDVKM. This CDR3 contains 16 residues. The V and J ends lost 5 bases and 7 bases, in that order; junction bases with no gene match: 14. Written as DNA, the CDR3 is TGTGCCAGCAGTCCGCCAGGGAGCGGGAGGGCCGAAGAGCAGTACTTC. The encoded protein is CASSPPGSGRAEEQYF.

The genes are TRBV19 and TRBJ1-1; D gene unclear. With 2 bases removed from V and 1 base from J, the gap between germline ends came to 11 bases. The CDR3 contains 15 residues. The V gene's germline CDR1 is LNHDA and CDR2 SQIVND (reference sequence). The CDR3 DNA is TGTGCCAGTAGTATAATCTTCGGGTCGAACACTGAAGCTTTCTTT. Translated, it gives CASSIIFGSNTEAFF.